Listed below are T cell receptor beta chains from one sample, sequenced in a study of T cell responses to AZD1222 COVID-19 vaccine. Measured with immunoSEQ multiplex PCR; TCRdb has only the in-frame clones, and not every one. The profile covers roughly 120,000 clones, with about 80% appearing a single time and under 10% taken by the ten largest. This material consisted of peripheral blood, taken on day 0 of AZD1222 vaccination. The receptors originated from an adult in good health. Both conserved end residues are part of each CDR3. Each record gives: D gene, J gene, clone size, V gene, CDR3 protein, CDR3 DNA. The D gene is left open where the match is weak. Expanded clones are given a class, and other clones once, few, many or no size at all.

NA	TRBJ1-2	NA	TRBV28	CASSPRGGSYGYTF	TGTGCCAGCAGTCCTCGGGGAGGGTCCTATGGCTACACCTTC
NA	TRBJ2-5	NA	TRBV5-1	CASSFGSAQETQYF	TGCGCCAGCAGCTTCGGGAGCGCCCAAGAGACCCAGTACTTC
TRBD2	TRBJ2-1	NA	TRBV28	CASIGVAGGPSPNEQFF	TGTGCCAGCATCGGGGTAGCGGGAGGGCCATCACCTAATGAGCAGTTCTTC
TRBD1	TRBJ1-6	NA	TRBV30	CAWSPGTGASSPLHF	TGTGCCTGGAGTCCCGGGACAGGGGCTAGTTCACCCCTCCACTTT
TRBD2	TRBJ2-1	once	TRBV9	CASSDSGGGNEQFF	TGTGCCAGCAGCGATAGCGGGGGGGGGAATGAGCAGTTCTTC
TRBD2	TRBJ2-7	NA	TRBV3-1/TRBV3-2	CASSRGLDSYEQYF	TGTGCCAGCAGCCGGGGACTAGACTCTTACGAGCAGTACTTC
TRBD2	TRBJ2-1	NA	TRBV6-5	CASSKTSGSLDEQFF	TGTGCCAGCAGCAAGACTAGCGGGAGTTTGGATGAGCAGTTCTTC
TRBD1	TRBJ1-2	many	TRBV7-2	CASSPRQGLNGYTF	TGTGCCAGCAGCCCTCGACAGGGACTCAATGGCTACACCTTC
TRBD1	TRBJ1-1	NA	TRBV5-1	CASSDIRGSNTEAFF	TGCGCCAGCAGCGACATCAGGGGGTCGAACACTGAAGCTTTCTTT
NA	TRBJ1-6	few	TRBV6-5	CASSRTGSRNSPLHF	TGTGCCAGCAGTCGTACAGGGTCACGGAATTCACCCCTCCACTTT
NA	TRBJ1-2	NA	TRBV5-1	CASSLAGGDHGYTF	TGCGCCAGCAGCTTGGCCGGGGGAGATCATGGCTACACCTTC
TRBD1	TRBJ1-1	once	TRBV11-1	CASSLLTGGLNTEAFF	TGTGCCAGCAGCTTATTGACAGGGGGCCTGAACACTGAAGCTTTCTTT
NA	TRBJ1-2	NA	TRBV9	CASRGSNYGYTF	TGTGCCAGCAGGGGGAGTAACTATGGCTACACCTTC
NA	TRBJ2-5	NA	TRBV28	CASSFPGTTYQETQYF	TGTGCCAGCAGTTTTCCAGGAACGACGTACCAAGAGACCCAGTACTTC
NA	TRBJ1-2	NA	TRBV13	CASSLVRVDDGYTF	TGTGCCAGCAGCTTAGTCAGGGTAGACGATGGCTACACCTTC
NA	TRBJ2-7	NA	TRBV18	CASSPPNHGGGIDEQYF	TGTGCCAGCTCACCACCGAACCACGGCGGTGGAATCGACGAGCAGTACTTC
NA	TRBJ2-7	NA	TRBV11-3	CASSVRGLGEQYF	TGTGCCAGCAGCGTACGGGGTTTGGGCGAGCAGTACTTC
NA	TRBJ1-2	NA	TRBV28	CASSLVPVRDGYTF	TGTGCCAGCAGTTTAGTTCCCGTACGGGATGGCTACACCTTC
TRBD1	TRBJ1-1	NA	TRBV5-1	CASSRDRNTEAFF	TGCGCCAGCAGTCGGGACAGGAACACTGAAGCTTTCTTT
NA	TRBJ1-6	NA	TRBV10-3	CAAGASSYNSPLHF	TGTGCCGCGGGCGCCAGCTCCTATAATTCACCCCTCCACTTT
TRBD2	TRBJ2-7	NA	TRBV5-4	CASSLGLAPREQYF	TGTGCCAGCAGCCTGGGACTAGCTCCGCGGGAGCAGTACTTC
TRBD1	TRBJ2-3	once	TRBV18	CASSPAPGTVRPDTQYF	TGTGCCAGCTCACCTGCTCCGGGGACAGTTCGTCCAGATACGCAGTATTTT